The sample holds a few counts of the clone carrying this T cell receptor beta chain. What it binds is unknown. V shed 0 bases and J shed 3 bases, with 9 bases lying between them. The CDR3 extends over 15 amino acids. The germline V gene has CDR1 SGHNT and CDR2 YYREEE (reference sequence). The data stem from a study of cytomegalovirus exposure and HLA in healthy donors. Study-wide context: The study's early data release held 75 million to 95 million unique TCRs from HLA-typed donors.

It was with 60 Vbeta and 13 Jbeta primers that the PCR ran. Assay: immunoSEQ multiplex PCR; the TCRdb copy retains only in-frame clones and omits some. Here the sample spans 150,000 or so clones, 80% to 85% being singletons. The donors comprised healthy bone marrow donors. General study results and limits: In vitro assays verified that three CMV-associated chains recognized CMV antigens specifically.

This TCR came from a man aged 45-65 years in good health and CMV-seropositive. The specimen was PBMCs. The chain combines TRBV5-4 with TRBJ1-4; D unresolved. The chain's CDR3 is CASSLAGSANEKLFF. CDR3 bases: TGTGCCAGCAGCTTGGCCGGTTCGGCTAATGAAAAACTGTTTTTT. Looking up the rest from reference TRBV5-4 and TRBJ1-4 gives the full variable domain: ETGVTQSPTHLIKTRGQQVTLRCSSQSGHNTVSWYQQALGQGPQFIFQYYREEENGRGNFPPRFSGLQFPNYSSELNVNALELDDSALYLCASSLAGSANEKLFFGSGTQLSVL.